This record covers a single TCR beta chain. Its antigen is still unknown. This sample was taken from a study of PD-L1 blockade in urothelial cancer. Background on the study: The researchers analyzed blood 3 weeks (second dose) and 6 weeks after treatment start.

Findings and limits, study-wide: Patients with below-median pretreatment blood clonality survived longer.

Synthetic analogs of TCR templates were spiked into every PCR. The method was immunoSEQ multiplex PCR; TCRdb's version includes in-frame clones alone and lacks a portion of them. The data contain some 29,000 clones, approximately 87% of them seen just once; the ten biggest clones take up 3.1%. Individual patients had between 1 and 8 samples, taken pretreatment and on-treatment. The CDR3 has 18 residues. CDR1 and CDR2 (germline): SGHVS, FQNEAQ. V was pared by 5 bases and J by 1 base, with 22 bases between. The clonotype was recovered from a man aged 45-65 years with urothelial cancer. The material was PBMCs, obtained around atezolizumab (anti-PD-L1) treatment. The gene calls are TRBV7-8 and TRBJ2-3, with D tentatively TRBD2 (5 bases). CDR3 DNA sequence: TGTGCCAGCAGCCAGATTGGGGAGTTGTTTGTTCGCACAGATACGCAGTATTTT. Protein: CASSQIGELFVRTDTQYF.